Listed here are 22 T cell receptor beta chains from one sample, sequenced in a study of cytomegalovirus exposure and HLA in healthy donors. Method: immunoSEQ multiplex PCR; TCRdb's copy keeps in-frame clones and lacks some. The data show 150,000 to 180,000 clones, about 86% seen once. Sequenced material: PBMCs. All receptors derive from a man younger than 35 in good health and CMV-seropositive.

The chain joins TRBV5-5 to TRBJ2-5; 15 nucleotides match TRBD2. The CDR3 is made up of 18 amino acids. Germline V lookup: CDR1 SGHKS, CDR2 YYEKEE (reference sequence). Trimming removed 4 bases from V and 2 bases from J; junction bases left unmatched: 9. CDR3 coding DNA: TGTGCCAGCAGCCCCTCCGGGACTAGCGGGAGGAGGCAAGAGACCCAGTACTTC. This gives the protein CASSPSGTSGRRQETQYF.

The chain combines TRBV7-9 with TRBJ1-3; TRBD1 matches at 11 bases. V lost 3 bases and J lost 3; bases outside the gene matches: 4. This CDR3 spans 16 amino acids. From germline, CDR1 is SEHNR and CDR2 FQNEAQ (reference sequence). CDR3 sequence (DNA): TGTGCCAGCAGCTTCCGGACAGGGGGCGATGGAAACACCATATATTTT. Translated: CASSFRTGGDGNTIYF. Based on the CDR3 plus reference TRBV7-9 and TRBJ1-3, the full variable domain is DTGVSQNPRHKITKRGQNVTFRCDPISEHNRLYWYRQTLGQGPEFLTYFQNEAQLEKSRLLSDRFSAERPKGSFSTLEIQRTEQGDSAMYLCASSFRTGGDGNTIYFGEGSWLTVV.

The DNA for the CDR3 is TGCGCCAGCAGTGATTATCTTAGCGGGTTCGACGAGCAGTACTTC. It encodes CASSDYLSGFDEQYF. V and J are TRBV10-2 and TRBJ2-7; 7 nucleotides match TRBD2. Germline values: CDR1 WSHSY, CDR2 SAAADI. The CDR3 has 15 residues. After removal of 3 bases from V and 5 bases from J, the junction contained 10 bases not matched to a gene.

CDR3 coding DNA: TGTGCCAGCTCACCCCTCGACAGGGTAGACTATGGCTACACCTTC. It translates to CASSPLDRVDYGYTF. V and J are TRBV18 and TRBJ1-2; 7 bases line up with TRBD1. Per the germline V gene, CDR1 is KGHSH and CDR2 is LQKENI. Trimming removed 3 bases from V and 3 bases from J; junction bases left unmatched: 7. This CDR3 has 15 amino acids.

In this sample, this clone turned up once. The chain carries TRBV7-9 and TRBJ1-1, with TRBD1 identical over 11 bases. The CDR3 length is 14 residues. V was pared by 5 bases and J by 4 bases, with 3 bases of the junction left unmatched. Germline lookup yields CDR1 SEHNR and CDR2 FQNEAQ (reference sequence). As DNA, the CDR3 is TGTGCCAGCAGCGCTGGGACAGGGGGCACTGAAGCTTTCTTT. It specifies CASSAGTGGTEAFF.

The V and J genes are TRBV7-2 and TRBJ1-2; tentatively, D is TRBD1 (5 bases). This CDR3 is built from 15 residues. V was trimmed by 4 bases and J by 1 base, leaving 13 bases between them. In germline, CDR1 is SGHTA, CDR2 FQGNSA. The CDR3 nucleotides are TGTGCCAGCAGCTCCTCTGCAGGGCGTAACTATGGCTACACCTTC. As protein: CASSSSAGRNYGYTF.

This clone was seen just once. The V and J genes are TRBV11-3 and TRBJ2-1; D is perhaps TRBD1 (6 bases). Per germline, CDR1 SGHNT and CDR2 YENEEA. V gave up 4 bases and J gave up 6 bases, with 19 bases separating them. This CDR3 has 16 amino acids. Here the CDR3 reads CASSSGQPGHGNEQFF. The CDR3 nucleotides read TGTGCCAGCAGCTCGGGGCAGCCGGGACACGGCAATGAGCAGTTCTTC.

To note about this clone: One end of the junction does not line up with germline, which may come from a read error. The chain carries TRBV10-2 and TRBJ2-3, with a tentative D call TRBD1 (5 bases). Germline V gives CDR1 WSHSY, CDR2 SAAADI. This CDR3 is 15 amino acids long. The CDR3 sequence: CASSDPQGVTYTQYF. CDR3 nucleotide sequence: TGCGCCAGCAGTGACCCCCAAGGGGTCACATATACGCAGTATTTT.

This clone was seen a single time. The CDR3 is CASSLVLVDEQFF. CDR3 DNA: TGTGCCAGCAGCTTAGTCCTAGTGGATGAGCAGTTCTTC. The chain uses TRBV11-2 and TRBJ2-1; D is unresolved. V was pared by 1 base and J by 8 bases, with 9 bases between. Per the germline V gene, CDR1 is SGHAT and CDR2 is FQNNGV. This CDR3 is 13 amino acids long.

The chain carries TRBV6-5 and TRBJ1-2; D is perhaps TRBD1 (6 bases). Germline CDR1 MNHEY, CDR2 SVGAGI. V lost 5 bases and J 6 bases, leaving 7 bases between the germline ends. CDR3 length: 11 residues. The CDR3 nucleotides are TGTGCCAGCAGTAACAGGGATGGCTACACCTTC. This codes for CASSNRDGYTF.

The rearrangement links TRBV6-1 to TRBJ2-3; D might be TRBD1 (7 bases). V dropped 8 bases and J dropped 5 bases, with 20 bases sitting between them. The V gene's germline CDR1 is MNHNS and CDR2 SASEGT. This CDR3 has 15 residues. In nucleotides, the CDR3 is TGTGCCAGCCGTAGAGAGGGCAGGGGGGTAGATACGCAGTATTTT. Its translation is CASRREGRGVDTQYF.

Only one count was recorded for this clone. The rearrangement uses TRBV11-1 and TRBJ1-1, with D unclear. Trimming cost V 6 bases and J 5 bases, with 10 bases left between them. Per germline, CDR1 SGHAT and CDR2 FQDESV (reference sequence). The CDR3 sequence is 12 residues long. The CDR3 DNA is TGTGCCAGCAGTGTTAGAGGGACTGAAGCTTTCTTT. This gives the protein CASSVRGTEAFF.

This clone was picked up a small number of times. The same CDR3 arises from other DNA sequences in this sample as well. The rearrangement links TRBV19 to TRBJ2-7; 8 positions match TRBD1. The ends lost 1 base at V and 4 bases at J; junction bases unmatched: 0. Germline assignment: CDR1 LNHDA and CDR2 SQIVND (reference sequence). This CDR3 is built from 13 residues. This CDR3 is CASSIGQGYEQYF. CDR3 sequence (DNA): TGTGCCAGTAGTATAGGACAGGGGTACGAGCAGTACTTC.

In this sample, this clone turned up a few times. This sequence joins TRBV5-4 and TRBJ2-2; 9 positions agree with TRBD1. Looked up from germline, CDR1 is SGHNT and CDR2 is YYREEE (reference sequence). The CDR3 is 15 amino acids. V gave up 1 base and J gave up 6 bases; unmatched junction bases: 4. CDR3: CASSLWDRDSGELFF. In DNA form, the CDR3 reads TGTGCCAGCAGCTTGTGGGACAGGGATTCCGGGGAGCTGTTTTTT.

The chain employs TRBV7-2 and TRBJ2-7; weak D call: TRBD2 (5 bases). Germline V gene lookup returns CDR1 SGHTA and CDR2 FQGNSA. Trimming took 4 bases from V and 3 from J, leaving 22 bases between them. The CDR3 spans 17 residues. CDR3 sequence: CASSSGWSATAFYEQYF. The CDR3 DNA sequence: TGTGCCAGCAGCTCGGGGTGGTCGGCAACAGCATTCTACGAGCAGTACTTC.

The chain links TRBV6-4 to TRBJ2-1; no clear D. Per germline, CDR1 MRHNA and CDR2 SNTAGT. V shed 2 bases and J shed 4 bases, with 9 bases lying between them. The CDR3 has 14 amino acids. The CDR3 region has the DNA TGTGCCAGCAGTGACGGAGACCCGTACAATGAGCAGTTCTTC. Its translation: CASSDGDPYNEQFF.

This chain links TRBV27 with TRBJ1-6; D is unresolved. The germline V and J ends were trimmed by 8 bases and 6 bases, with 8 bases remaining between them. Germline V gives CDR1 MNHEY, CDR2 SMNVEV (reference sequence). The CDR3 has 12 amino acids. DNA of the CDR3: TGTGCCAGCCGTGGGAGTAATTCACCCCTCCACTTT. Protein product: CASRGSNSPLHF.

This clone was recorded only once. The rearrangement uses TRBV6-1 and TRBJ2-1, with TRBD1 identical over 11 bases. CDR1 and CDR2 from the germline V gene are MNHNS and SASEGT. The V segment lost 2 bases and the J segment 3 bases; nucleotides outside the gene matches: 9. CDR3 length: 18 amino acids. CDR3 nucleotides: TGTGCCAGCAGTGAACCCCCCCGGACAGGGGGCGTCTACAATGAGCAGTTCTTC. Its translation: CASSEPPRTGGVYNEQFF.

The CDR3 protein is CASSFSIGTLGGNTIYF. CDR3 coding DNA: TGTGCCAGCAGCTTTAGTATCGGGACTCTGGGGGGAAACACCATATATTTT. The chain couples TRBV7-2 to TRBJ1-3; TRBD1 might be the D (5 bases). Trimming removed 3 bases from V and 4 bases from J, with 19 bases in between. Germline loops: CDR1 SGHTA, CDR2 FQGNSA. The CDR3 is 17 residues long.

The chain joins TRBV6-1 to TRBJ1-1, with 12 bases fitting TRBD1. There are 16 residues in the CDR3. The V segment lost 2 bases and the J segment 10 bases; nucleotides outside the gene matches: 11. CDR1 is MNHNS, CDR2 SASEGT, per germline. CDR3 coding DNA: TGTGCCAGCAGTGAAACAGGGGGGACAGGGGGCATGCGAGCTTTCTTT. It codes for CASSETGGTGGMRAFF.

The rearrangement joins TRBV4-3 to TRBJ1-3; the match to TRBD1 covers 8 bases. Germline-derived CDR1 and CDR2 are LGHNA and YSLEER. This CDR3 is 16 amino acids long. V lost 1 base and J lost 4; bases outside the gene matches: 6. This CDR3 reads CASSQVVRGRGNTIYF. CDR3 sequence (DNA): TGCGCCAGCAGCCAAGTGGTCAGGGGGCGCGGAAACACCATATATTTT.

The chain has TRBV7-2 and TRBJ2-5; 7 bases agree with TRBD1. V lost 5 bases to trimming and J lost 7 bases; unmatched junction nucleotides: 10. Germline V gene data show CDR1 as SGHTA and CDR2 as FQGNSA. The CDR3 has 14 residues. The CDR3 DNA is TGTGCCAGCAGCCTCAATAACCCAGGGGGGACCCAGTACTTC. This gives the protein CASSLNNPGGTQYF.